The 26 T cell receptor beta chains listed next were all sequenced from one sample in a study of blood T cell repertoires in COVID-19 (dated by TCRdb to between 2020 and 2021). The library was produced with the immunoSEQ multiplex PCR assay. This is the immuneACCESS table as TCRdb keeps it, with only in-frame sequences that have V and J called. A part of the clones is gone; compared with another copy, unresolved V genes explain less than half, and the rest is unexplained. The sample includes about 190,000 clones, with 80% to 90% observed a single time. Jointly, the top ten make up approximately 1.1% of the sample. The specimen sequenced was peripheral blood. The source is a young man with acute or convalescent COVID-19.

The DNA of the CDR3 is TGTGCCAGCAGTACTACTCGGGGGGGCAATCAGCCCCAGCATTTT. This translates into CASSTTRGGNQPQHF. V is TRBV6-5 and J is TRBJ1-5; D may be TRBD1 (5 bases). This CDR3 spans 15 amino acids. CDR1 MNHEY and CDR2 SVGAGI come from the germline V gene. V lost 5 bases, J lost 2 bases, and 13 bases lay in between.

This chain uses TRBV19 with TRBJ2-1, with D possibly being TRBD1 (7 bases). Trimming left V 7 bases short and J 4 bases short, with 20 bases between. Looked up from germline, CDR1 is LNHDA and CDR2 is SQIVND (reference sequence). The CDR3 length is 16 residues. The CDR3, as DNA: TGTGCCAGTACTAAAAAGACGGGGGACAGTTACAATGAGCAGTTCTTC. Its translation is CASTKKTGDSYNEQFF.

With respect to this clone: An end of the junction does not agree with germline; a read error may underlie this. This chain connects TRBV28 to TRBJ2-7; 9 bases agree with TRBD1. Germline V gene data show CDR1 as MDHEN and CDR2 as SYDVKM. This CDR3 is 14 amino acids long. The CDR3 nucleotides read TGTGCCAGCAGTTTAGGGACAGGGCCCCTCGGGTGGAACTTC. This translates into CASSLGTGPLGWNF.

This chain's CDR3 is CASSVDLRPENIQYF. The CDR3 region has the DNA TGTGCCAGCAGCGTAGACCTTCGCCCGGAAAACATTCAGTACTTC. V usage is TRBV9 and J usage is TRBJ2-4; D gene ambiguous. Between the trimmed V and J ends, which lost 0 bases and 5 bases, there was a span of 12 bases. CDR3 length: 15 residues. Germline-derived CDR1 and CDR2 are SGDLS and YYNGEE.

CDR3 nucleotides: TGTGCCAGCAGCTTCATCCGGACAGGGGCCAACGTCCTGACTTTC. It translates to CASSFIRTGANVLTF. The chain has TRBV11-2 and TRBJ2-6, with a possible D match to TRBD1 (5 bases). Trimming pared 3 bases from V and 4 bases from J, leaving 10 bases between. The CDR3 sequence is 15 residues long. The germline CDR1 and CDR2 sequences are SGHAT and FQNNGV. The whole variable domain, filled in from reference TRBV11-2 and TRBJ2-6, reads EAGVAQSPRYKIIEKRQSVAFWCNPISGHATLYWYQQILGQGPKLLIQFQNNGVVDDSQLPKDRFSAERLKGVDSTLKIQPAKLEDSAVYLCASSFIRTGANVLTFGAGSRLTVL.

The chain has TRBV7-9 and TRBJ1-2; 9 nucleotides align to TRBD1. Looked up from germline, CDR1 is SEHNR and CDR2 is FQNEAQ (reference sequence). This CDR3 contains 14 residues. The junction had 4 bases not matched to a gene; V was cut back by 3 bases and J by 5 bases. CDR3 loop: CASSLTGGRYGYTF. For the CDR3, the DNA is TGTGCCAGCAGCTTGACAGGGGGTCGGTATGGCTACACCTTC.

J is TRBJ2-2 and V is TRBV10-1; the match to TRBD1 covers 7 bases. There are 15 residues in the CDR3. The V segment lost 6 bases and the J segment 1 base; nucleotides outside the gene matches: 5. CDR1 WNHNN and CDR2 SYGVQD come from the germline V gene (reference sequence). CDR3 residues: CASRPDRRNTGELFF. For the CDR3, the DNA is TGCGCCAGCAGACCGGACAGGAGGAACACCGGGGAGCTGTTTTTT.

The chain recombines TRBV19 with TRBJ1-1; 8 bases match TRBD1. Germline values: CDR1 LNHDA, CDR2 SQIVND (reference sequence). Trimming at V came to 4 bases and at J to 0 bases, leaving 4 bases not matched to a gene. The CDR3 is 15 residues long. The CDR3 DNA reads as TGTGCCAGTAGTACTCGGACAGGGCTGAACACTGAAGCTTTCTTT. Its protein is CASSTRTGLNTEAFF.

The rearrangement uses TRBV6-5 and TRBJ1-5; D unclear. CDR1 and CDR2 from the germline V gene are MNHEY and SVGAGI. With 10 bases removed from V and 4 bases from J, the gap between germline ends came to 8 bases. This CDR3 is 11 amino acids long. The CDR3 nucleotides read TGTGCCACCGGGGTTAATCAGCCCCAGCATTTT. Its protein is CATGVNQPQHF.

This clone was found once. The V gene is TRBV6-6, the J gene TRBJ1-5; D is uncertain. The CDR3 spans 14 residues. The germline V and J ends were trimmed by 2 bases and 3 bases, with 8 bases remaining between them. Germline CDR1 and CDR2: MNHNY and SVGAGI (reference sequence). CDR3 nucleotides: TGTGCCAGCAGTTACGAGCCTCTCAATCAGCCCCAGCATTTT. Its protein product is CASSYEPLNQPQHF.

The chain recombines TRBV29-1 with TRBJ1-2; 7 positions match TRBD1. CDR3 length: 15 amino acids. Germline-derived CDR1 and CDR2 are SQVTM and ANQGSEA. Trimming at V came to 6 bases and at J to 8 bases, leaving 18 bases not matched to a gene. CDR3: CSVNPRKQGEDGYTF. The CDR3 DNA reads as TGCAGCGTGAACCCTCGAAAGCAGGGGGAAGACGGCTACACCTTC.

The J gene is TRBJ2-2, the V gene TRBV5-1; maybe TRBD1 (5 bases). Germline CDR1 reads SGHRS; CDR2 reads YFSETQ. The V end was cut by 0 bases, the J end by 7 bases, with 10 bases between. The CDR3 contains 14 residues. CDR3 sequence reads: CASSLAQGIGELFF. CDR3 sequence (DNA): TGCGCCAGCAGCTTGGCTCAGGGTATCGGGGAGCTGTTTTTT.

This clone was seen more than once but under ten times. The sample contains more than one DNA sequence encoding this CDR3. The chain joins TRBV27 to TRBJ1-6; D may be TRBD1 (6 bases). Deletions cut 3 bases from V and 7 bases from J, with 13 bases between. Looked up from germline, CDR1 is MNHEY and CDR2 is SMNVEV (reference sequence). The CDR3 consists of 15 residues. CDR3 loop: CASSLSGTGNSPLHF. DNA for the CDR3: TGTGCCAGCAGTTTGAGCGGCACAGGGAATTCACCCCTCCACTTT.

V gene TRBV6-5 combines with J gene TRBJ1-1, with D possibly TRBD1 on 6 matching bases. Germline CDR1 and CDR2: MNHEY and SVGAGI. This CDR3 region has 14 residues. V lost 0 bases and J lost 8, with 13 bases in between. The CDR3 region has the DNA TGTGCCAGCAGTTACTCCAAACAGGGCCTCGAAGCTTTCTTT. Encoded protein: CASSYSKQGLEAFF.

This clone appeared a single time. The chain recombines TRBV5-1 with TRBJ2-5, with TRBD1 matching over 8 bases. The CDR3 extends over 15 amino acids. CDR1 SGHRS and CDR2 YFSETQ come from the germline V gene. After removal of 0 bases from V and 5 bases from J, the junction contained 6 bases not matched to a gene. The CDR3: CASSLDPTGGETQYF. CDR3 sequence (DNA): TGCGCCAGCAGCTTGGATCCCACAGGGGGGGAGACCCAGTACTTC.

Written as DNA, the CDR3 is TGTGCCAGCAGTTACTCTCCGACAGGGGGTGTGGAGACCCAGTACTTC. Amino acid sequence: CASSYSPTGGVETQYF. This rearrangement joins TRBV6-5 to TRBJ2-5; 9 bases are a match to TRBD1. Germline values: CDR1 MNHEY, CDR2 SVGAGI. The CDR3 totals 16 residues. The trim removed 0 bases at V and 5 bases at J, leaving 7 bases unmatched.

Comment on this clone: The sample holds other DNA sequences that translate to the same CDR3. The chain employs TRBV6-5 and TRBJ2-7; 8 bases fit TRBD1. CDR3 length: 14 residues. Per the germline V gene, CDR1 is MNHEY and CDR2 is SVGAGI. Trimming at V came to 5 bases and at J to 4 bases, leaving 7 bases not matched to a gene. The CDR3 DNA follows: TGTGCCAGCAGTCCCGACAGGGGTCTTTACGAGCAGTACTTC. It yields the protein CASSPDRGLYEQYF.

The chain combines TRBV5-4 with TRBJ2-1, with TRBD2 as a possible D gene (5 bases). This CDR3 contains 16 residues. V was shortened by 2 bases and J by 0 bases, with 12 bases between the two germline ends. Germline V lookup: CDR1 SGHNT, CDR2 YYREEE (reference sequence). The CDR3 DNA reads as TGTGCCAGCAGCTTCAGAGCGGTACCCTCCTACAATGAGCAGTTCTTC. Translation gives CASSFRAVPSYNEQFF.

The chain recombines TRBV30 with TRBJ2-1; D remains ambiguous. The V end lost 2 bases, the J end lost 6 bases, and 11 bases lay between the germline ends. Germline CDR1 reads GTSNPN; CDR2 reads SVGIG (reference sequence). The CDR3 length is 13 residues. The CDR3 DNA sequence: TGTGCCTGGAGTCGAGGCGGTATCAATGAGCAGTTCTTC. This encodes CAWSRGGINEQFF.

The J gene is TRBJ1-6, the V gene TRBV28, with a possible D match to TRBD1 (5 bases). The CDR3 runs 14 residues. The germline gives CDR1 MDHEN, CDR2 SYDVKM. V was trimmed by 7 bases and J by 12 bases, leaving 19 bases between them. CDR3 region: CASTHGGALGPLHF. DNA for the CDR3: TGTGCCAGCACCCACGGAGGGGCCTTAGGACCCCTCCACTTT.

The CDR3 nucleotides read TGTGCCAGCAGCCGCCTTCCGGGGGACTCCTACGAGCAGTACTTC. Residues: CASSRLPGDSYEQYF. The gene calls are TRBV11-2 and TRBJ2-7; tentatively, D is TRBD2 (6 bases). CDR3 length equals 15 residues. V lost 5 bases, J lost 0 bases, and 14 bases lay in between. Germline assignment: CDR1 SGHAT and CDR2 FQNNGV.

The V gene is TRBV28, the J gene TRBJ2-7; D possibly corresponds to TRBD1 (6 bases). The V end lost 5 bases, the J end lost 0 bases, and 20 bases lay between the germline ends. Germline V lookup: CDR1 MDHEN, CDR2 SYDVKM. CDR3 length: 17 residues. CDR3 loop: CASSPPSGTYSSYEQYF. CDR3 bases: TGTGCCAGCAGTCCTCCTTCCGGGACATACAGCTCCTACGAGCAGTACTTC.

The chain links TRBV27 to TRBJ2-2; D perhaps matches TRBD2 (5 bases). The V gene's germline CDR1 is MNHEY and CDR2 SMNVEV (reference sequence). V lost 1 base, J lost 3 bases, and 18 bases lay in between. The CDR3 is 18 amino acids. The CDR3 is CASSLFGPHDGDTGELFF. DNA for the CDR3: TGTGCCAGCAGTTTATTCGGGCCGCACGACGGGGACACCGGGGAGCTGTTTTTT.

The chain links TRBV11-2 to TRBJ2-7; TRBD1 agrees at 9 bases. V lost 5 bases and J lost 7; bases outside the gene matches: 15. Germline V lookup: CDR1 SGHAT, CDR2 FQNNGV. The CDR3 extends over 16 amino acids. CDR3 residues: CASSLERTGAFREQYF. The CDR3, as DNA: TGTGCCAGCAGCCTCGAAAGGACAGGGGCATTCAGAGAGCAGTACTTC.

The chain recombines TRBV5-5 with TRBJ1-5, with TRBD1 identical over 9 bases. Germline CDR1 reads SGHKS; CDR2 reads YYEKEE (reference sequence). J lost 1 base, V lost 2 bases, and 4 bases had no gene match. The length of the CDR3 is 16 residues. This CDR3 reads CASSFTGGQSNQPQHF. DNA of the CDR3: TGTGCCAGCAGCTTTACAGGGGGCCAGAGCAATCAGCCCCAGCATTTT.

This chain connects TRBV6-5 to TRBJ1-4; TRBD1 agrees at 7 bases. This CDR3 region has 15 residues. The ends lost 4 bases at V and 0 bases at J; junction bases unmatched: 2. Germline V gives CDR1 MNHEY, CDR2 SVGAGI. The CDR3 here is CASSWDSATNEKLFF. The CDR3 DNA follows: TGTGCCAGCAGTTGGGACAGTGCAACTAATGAAAAACTGTTTTTT.